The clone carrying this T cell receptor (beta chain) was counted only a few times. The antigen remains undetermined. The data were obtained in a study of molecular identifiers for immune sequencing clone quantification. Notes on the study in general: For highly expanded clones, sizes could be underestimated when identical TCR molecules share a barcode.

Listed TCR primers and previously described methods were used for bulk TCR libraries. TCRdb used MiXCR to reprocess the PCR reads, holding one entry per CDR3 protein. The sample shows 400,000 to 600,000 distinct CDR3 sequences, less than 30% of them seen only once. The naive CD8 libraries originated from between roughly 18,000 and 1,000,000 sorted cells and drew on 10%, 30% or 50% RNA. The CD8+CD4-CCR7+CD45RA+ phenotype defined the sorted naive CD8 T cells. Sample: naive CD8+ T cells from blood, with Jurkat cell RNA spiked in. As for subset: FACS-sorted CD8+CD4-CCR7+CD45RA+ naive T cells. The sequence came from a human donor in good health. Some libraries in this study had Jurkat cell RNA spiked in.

CDR3 DNA: TGTGCCACCAGTGATACCGGGACTAGCGGGAGTCGGTACCAAGAGACCCAGTACTTC. Residues: CATSDTGTSGSRYQETQYF. This rearrangement joins TRBV24-1 to TRBJ2-5, with TRBD2 matching over 14 bases. The CDR3 extends over 19 amino acids. The V gene end was trimmed by 3 bases and the J gene end by 0 bases; junction bases not matched to a gene: 8. Germline CDR1 KGHDR, CDR2 SFDVKD.